This TCR beta chain was recorded in a study of control samples from healthy donors and cancer patients. Here immunoSEQ multiplex PCR was the method, and the copy in TCRdb shows in-frame clones only, minus some. Of over 85,000 clones listed, 93% were seen once; the top ten hold approximately 1.5%. The V end lost 2 bases, the J end lost 8 bases, and 12 bases lay between the germline ends. Germline CDR1 reads MNHEY; CDR2 reads SVGAGI. CDR3 length: 13 amino acids. Sequences were obtained from blood. The rearrangement joins TRBV6-5 to TRBJ1-2, with a tentative D call TRBD1 (6 bases). The sequence derives from a woman in her twenties or thirties in good health. The DNA for the CDR3 is TGTGCCAGCAGTTACGACGTCGGGGGCGGCTACACCTTC. Its translation: CASSYDVGGGYTF.